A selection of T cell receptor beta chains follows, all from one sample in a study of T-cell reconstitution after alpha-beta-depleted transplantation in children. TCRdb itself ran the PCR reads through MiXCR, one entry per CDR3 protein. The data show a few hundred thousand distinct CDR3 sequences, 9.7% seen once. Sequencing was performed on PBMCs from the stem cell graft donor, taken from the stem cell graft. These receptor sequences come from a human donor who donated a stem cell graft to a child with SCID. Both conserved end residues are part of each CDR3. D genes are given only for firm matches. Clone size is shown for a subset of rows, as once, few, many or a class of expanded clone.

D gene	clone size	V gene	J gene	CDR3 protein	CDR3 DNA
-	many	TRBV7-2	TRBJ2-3	CASSLGGGFSTDTQYF	TGTGCCAGCAGCTTAGGAGGGGGATTTAGCACAGATACGCAGTATTTT
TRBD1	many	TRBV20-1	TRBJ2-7	CSAPGQGANDEQYF	TGCAGTGCTCCTGGACAGGGGGCGAACGACGAGCAGTACTTC
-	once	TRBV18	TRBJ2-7	CASSSPVRGAIDEQYF	TGTGCCAGCTCGTCACCAGTCCGGGGGGCGATAGACGAGCAGTACTTC
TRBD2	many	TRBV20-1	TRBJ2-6	CSVRTSGGHSGANVLTF	TGCAGTGTCCGGACTAGCGGAGGCCATTCTGGGGCCAACGTCCTGACTTTC
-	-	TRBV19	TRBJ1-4	CASSIGRGGEKLFF	TGTGCCAGTAGTATTGGAAGGGGAGGGGAAAAACTGTTTTTT
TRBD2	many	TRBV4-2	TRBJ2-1	CASSQGVMEAGTSYNEQFF	TGTGCCAGCAGCCAAGGGGTTATGGAAGCGGGGACCTCCTACAATGAGCAGTTCTTC
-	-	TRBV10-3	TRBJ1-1	CAISDRREDTEAFF	TGTGCCATCAGCGACAGGCGGGAGGACACTGAAGCTTTCTTT
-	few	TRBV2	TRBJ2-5	CASSPIQTQYF	TGTGCCAGCAGCCCCATCCAGACCCAGTACTTC
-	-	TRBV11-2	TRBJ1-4	CASSLLPAPGEKLFF	TGTGCCAGCAGCTTACTCCCCGCGCCGGGTGAAAAACTGTTTTTT
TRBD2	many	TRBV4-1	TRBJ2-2	CASSLRLAGLWTGELFF	TGCGCCAGCAGCCTCCGACTAGCGGGGTTGTGGACCGGGGAGCTGTTTTTT
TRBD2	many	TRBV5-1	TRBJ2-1	CASYTAGGQNNEQFF	TGCGCCAGCTACACCGCGGGGGGACAAAACAATGAGCAGTTCTTC
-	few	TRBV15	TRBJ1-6	CATTLDRMDSPLHF	TGTGCCACCACCCTAGACAGAATGGATTCACCCCTCCACTTT
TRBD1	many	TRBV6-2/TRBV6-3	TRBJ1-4	CASSSWDSLGEKLFF	TGTGCCAGCAGTTCCTGGGACAGCCTTGGAGAAAAACTGTTTTTT